Each of the 24 T cell receptor beta chains below was sequenced from the same sample in a study of early T cells in non-severe SARS-CoV-2 infection. TCRdb recomputed calls from the 5' RACE reads with MiXCR, one row per CDR3 protein. The data show 88,000 or so distinct CDR3 sequences, just under 15% seen once. Sequenced: whole blood. These receptors originate from an adult who was a healthcare worker with PCR-confirmed SARS-CoV-2 infection or an uninfected control (not recorded which).

Many counts were recorded for this clonotype. The rearrangement uses TRBV12-3 or TRBV12-4 and TRBJ1-2, with a weak D call TRBD1 (5 bases). V was clipped by 1 base and J by 8 bases, with 14 bases between them. The CDR3 length is 14 residues. DNA for the CDR3: TGTGCCAGCAGTTTAGGTACAGGAGTACACGGCTACACCTTC. It encodes CASSLGTGVHGYTF.

The V call is TRBV12-3 or TRBV12-4, the J call TRBJ2-7, with 8 bases lining up with TRBD1. This CDR3 is built from 14 residues. The V gene end was trimmed by 5 bases and the J gene end by 4 bases; junction bases not matched to a gene: 7. The CDR3 here is CASSPGQEAYEQYF. The CDR3 region has the DNA TGTGCCAGCAGTCCGGGACAGGAGGCTTACGAGCAGTACTTC.

This clonotype occurred many times. This CDR3 is CASSMDRDENTEAFF. The CDR3 nucleotides read TGTGCCAGCTCGATGGACAGGGACGAGAACACTGAAGCTTTCTTT. V gene TRBV28 combines with J gene TRBJ1-1; 8 bases match TRBD1. This CDR3 comprises 15 residues. Germline V gene lookup returns CDR1 MDHEN and CDR2 SYDVKM. The junction had 9 bases not matched to a gene; V was cut back by 8 bases and J by 1 base.

J is TRBJ2-7 and V is TRBV4-3; TRBD2 matches at 7 bases. V was pared by 0 bases and J by 4 bases, with 15 bases of the junction left unmatched. Germline V CDR1 and CDR2: LGHNA, YSLEER. This CDR3 comprises 18 residues. Here the CDR3 DNA reads TGCGCCAGCAGCCAAGATGTGAGTCTAGCGGATCTCTTGTACGAGCAGTACTTC. As protein: CASSQDVSLADLLYEQYF.

The chain joins TRBV12-3 or TRBV12-4 to TRBJ2-4; a weak D match, TRBD1 (6 bases). The CDR3 is made up of 14 amino acids. V dropped 5 bases and J dropped 7 bases, with 15 bases sitting between them. CDR3 region: CASSDGTNYNIQYF. CDR3 in DNA: TGTGCCAGCAGTGACGGGACAAACTACAACATTCAGTACTTC.

This clonotype has a handful of counts. The chain recombines TRBV9 with TRBJ1-1, with TRBD1 matching over 8 bases. The CDR3 loop spans 13 amino acids. The germline CDR1 and CDR2 sequences are SGDLS and YYNGEE. Germline trimming cut 3 bases from V and 5 bases from J; bases unmatched to any gene: 3. The CDR3: CASSAGQGTEAFF. CDR3 sequence (DNA): TGTGCCAGCAGCGCCGGACAGGGTACTGAAGCTTTCTTT.

V usage is TRBV28 and J usage is TRBJ2-7; tentative D call: TRBD2 (5 bases). Germline assignment: CDR1 MDHEN and CDR2 SYDVKM. Trimming stripped 3 bases from V and 4 bases from J, with 10 bases between. The CDR3 has 13 amino acids. DNA of the CDR3: TGTGCCAGCAGTTTGCCCCCGGGGTACGAGCAGTACTTC. Translation gives CASSLPPGYEQYF.

This clonotype was counted between two and nine times. V usage is TRBV6-1 and J usage is TRBJ1-6; D uncertain. V lost 6 bases and J lost 0, with 18 bases in between. This CDR3 has 18 amino acids. Germline V gene data show CDR1 as MNHNS and CDR2 as SASEGT. The CDR3 DNA sequence: TGTGCCAGCAGGGAACCAGAGGCGACAAACTCCTATAATTCACCCCTCCACTTT. It is translated as CASREPEATNSYNSPLHF.

The genes are TRBV7-2 and TRBJ2-3; unclear D gene. The germline V gene encodes CDR1 SGHTA and CDR2 FQGNSA. The CDR3 length is 14 residues. Trimming left V 3 bases short and J 2 bases short, with 9 bases between. The DNA of the CDR3 is TGTGCCAGCAGCTTCTTATCCCTCACAGATACGCAGTATTTT. It yields the protein CASSFLSLTDTQYF. The whole variable domain, filled in from reference TRBV7-2 and TRBJ2-3, reads GAGVSQSPSNKVTEKGKDVELRCDPISGHTALYWYRQSLGQGLEFLIYFQGNSAPDKSGLPSDRFSAERTGGSVSTLTIQRTQQEDSAVYLCASSFLSLTDTQYFGPGTRLTVL.

The V gene is TRBV4-3, the J gene TRBJ2-1, with D perhaps TRBD2 (6 bases). The V and J ends lost 0 bases and 10 bases respectively, with 19 bases between them. The CDR3 consists of 16 residues. Germline V gene data show CDR1 as LGHNA and CDR2 as YSLEER. CDR3: CASSQDSGTGSGEQFF. The CDR3 DNA follows: TGCGCCAGCAGCCAAGATTCCGGGACTGGCTCAGGCGAGCAGTTCTTC.

This clonotype was recorded many times. This chain joins TRBV11-2 and TRBJ2-7; D may be TRBD1 (6 bases). The CDR3 length is 16 residues. Germline V lookup: CDR1 SGHAT, CDR2 FQNNGV. The V gene lost 0 bases and the J gene lost 11 bases, with 23 bases spanning the gap. The CDR3 here is CASSLDLRTDPLGEYF. The CDR3 DNA reads TGTGCCAGCAGCTTAGATCTCCGGACAGACCCCTTAGGGGAGTACTTC.

This clonotype turned up a few times. The chain joins TRBV11-2 to TRBJ2-5; 7 nucleotides line up with TRBD1. Germline V CDR1 and CDR2: SGHAT, FQNNGV. This CDR3 has 14 amino acids. J lost 3 bases, V lost 5 bases, and 6 bases had no gene match. CDR3 nucleotide sequence: TGTGCCAGCAGCCCCAGGGGGAGAAAAGAGACCCAGTACTTC. Protein sequence: CASSPRGRKETQYF.

Only a few counts were recorded for this clonotype. The chain couples TRBV20-1 to TRBJ2-7; tentatively, D is TRBD1 or TRBD2 (5 bases each). V gave up 4 bases and J gave up 2 bases, with 12 bases separating them. The CDR3 consists of 13 residues. Germline assignment: CDR1 DFQATT and CDR2 SNEGSKA (reference sequence). The CDR3 DNA reads as TGCAGTGCTACCGGGACGGAAGCCTACGAGCAGTACTTC. This gives the protein CSATGTEAYEQYF.

The chain carries TRBV2 and TRBJ1-1; a weak D match, TRBD1 (6 bases). Per the germline V gene, CDR1 is SNHLY and CDR2 is FYNNEI. This CDR3 is built from 14 residues. V was pared by 3 bases and J by 1 base, with 9 bases between. This CDR3 is CASSELGANTEAFF. As DNA, the CDR3 is TGTGCCAGCAGTGAGCTGGGGGCGAACACTGAAGCTTTCTTT. The full variable domain, its missing parts supplied by reference TRBV2 and TRBJ1-1, is EPEVTQTPSHQVTQMGQEVILRCVPISNHLYFYWYRQILGQKVEFLVSFYNNEISEKSEIFDDQFSVERPDGSNFTLKIRSTKLEDSAMYFCASSELGANTEAFFGQGTRLTVV.

As for this clonotype: The limits of the CDR3 on the DNA are not certain, so only TCRdb's listed CDR3 is given. The V call is TRBV3-2, the J call TRBJ2-2; TRBD2 was called by the table and not checked on the DNA. TRBV3-2 is deemed a pseudogene. The CDR3 sequence runs 19 residues, both termini included. The CDR3 sequence is CASPSGTSGSIGEPGSCFF.

The chain links TRBV28 to TRBJ2-1; 13 bases map to TRBD2. This CDR3 is 15 amino acids long. V shed 3 bases, J shed 9 bases, and the junction held 5 bases outside the gene matches. CDR1 and CDR2 from the germline V gene are MDHEN and SYDVKM. The CDR3 reads CASSLTSGGRSEQFF. The CDR3, as DNA: TGTGCCAGCAGTTTGACTAGCGGGGGGCGGAGTGAGCAGTTCTTC.

This chain connects TRBV7-3 to TRBJ1-3; no definite D call. Germline V CDR1 and CDR2: SGHTA, FQGTGA. Trimming took 5 bases from V and 3 from J, leaving 5 bases between them. The CDR3 spans 12 residues. The CDR3 nucleotides read TGTGCCAGCAGCAGGGATGGAAACACCATATATTTT. Protein product: CASSRDGNTIYF.

The V gene is TRBV27, the J gene TRBJ2-5; no reliable D call. CDR1 and CDR2 (germline): MNHEY, SMNVEV (reference sequence). CDR3 length: 15 residues. V was clipped by 2 bases and J by 1 base, with 11 bases between them. The CDR3 loop reads CASSLAYTSQETQYF. The CDR3 DNA reads TGTGCCAGCAGTTTAGCCTACACCTCCCAAGAGACCCAGTACTTC.

In this sample, this clonotype turned up a few times. This chain uses TRBV7-3 with TRBJ2-3; 7 nucleotides match TRBD1. The V segment lost 5 bases and the J segment 1 base; nucleotides outside the gene matches: 6. Germline CDR1 SGHTA, CDR2 FQGTGA. This CDR3 spans 15 amino acids. The CDR3 reads CASSPHTGGTDTQYF. Here the CDR3 DNA reads TGTGCCAGCAGCCCCCACACAGGGGGCACAGATACGCAGTATTTT.

This rearrangement joins TRBV6-2 or TRBV6-3 to TRBJ2-4; D might be TRBD2 (5 bases). The V gene's germline CDR1 is MNHEY and CDR2 SVGEGT. Trimming left V 0 bases short and J 3 bases short, with 6 bases between. This CDR3 has 14 amino acids. CDR3 residues: CASSYSGSKNIQYF. The CDR3 DNA follows: TGTGCCAGCAGTTACTCGGGGAGCAAAAACATTCAGTACTTC.

The table lists this clonotype with many counts. V is TRBV18 and J is TRBJ2-7; no definite D call. V gave up 6 bases and J gave up 4 bases, with 10 bases separating them. Germline assignment: CDR1 KGHSH and CDR2 LQKENI. The CDR3 sequence is 12 residues long. This chain's CDR3 is CASSEVGYEQYF. CDR3 sequence (DNA): TGTGCCAGCTCGGAAGTTGGTTACGAGCAGTACTTC.

The chain joins TRBV5-4 to TRBJ2-2; 9 bases agree with TRBD2. CDR3 size: 16 residues. V gave up 1 base and J gave up 8 bases; unmatched junction bases: 9. From germline, CDR1 is SGHNT and CDR2 YYREEE (reference sequence). The CDR3 region has the DNA TGTGCCAGCAGCTTGTGGCGGGAGGGCCTTAATGGGGAGCTGTTTTTT. This sequence encodes CASSLWREGLNGELFF.

This clonotype was counted many times. This sequence joins TRBV4-1 and TRBJ2-6; D unclear. Trimming pared 0 bases from V and 1 base from J, leaving 16 bases between. CDR1 is MGHRA, CDR2 YSYEKL, per germline. The CDR3 runs to 19 residues. Here the CDR3 DNA reads TGCGCCAGCAGCCAAGAGAAAGGATTATCCCGGTCTGGGGCCAACGTCCTGACTTTC. Translation: CASSQEKGLSRSGANVLTF.

This clonotype was counted at least ten times. The chain is built from TRBV7-2 and TRBJ2-2; D call uncertain. CDR3 size: 14 residues. V was shortened by 6 bases and J by 0 bases, with 8 bases between the two germline ends. Germline V gene data show CDR1 as SGHTA and CDR2 as FQGNSA. The CDR3: CASRLLPNTGELFF. For the CDR3, the DNA is TGTGCCAGCAGGTTGCTCCCGAACACCGGGGAGCTGTTTTTT. Together with reference TRBV7-2 and TRBJ2-2, the CDR3 gives the full variable domain: GAGVSQSPSNKVTEKGKDVELRCDPISGHTALYWYRQSLGQGLEFLIYFQGNSAPDKSGLPSDRFSAERTGGSVSTLTIQRTQQEDSAVYLCASRLLPNTGELFFGEGSRLTVL.